Listed here is a single T cell receptor (beta chain). Original methodology: For nucleated cells, counts were estimated from reference gene primer amplification. The data were produced by immunoSEQ multiplex PCR, yet TCRdb's version contains in-frame clones alone and is incomplete. V and J calls and clone size are copied from that table; D and trimming were computed from the DNA. The sample lists 200,000 to 250,000 clones; around 80% were seen once. The data belong to a study of blood T cell repertoires in COVID-19. The origin of this receptor is an elderly woman with COVID-19, enrolled during active disease. The specimen sequenced was peripheral blood.

In nucleotides, the CDR3 is TGTGCCAGCCGGCGGGACAGTATTAGCGACGGCTACACCTTC. This encodes CASRRDSISDGYTF. The V gene is TRBV2, the J gene TRBJ1-2, with 7 bases fitting TRBD1. From germline, CDR1 is SNHLY and CDR2 FYNNEI. The V segment lost 8 bases and the J segment 8 bases; nucleotides outside the gene matches: 14. This CDR3 has 14 amino acids.